The count of the clone carrying this TCR beta chain is one. This sample was included in a study of T cell changes during pregnancy in multiple sclerosis. V was clipped by 4 bases and J by 0 bases; unmatched bases: 8. CDR3 length: 16 amino acids. The germline gives CDR1 SGHRS, CDR2 YFSETQ. Clones were sequenced by immunoSEQ multiplex PCR, and TCRdb holds only the in-frame ones, with some missing. This table holds about 85,000 clones, approximately 90% found once. This sample comprised peripheral blood, obtained in the first trimester of pregnancy. The chain employs TRBV5-1 and TRBJ1-1; 8 nucleotides align to TRBD1. The TCR was taken from a female donor with multiple sclerosis, enrolled in a pregnancy study. This chain's CDR3 is CASSPGTGVMNTEAFF. CDR3 in DNA: TGCGCCAGCAGCCCTGGGACAGGAGTCATGAACACTGAAGCTTTCTTT.